This TCR beta chain comes out of a study of T cell responses to AZD1222 COVID-19 vaccine. V gave up 6 bases and J gave up 4 bases; unmatched junction bases: 7. This CDR3 is built from 15 residues. CDR1 and CDR2 (germline): MDHEN, SYDVKM. As concerns this clone: Its antigen is as yet unknown.

Study-wide points: Reportedly, close to half of spike-specific TCRs are directed against unmutated variant regions. The study found Spike-specific TCR breadth and depth rose after two AZD1222 doses.

Generated by immunoSEQ multiplex PCR, the TCRdb table keeps only in-frame clones and is missing some. Of 100,000 or so clones listed, roughly 86% are singletons. The receptor comes from an adult who received the AZD1222 COVID-19 vaccine. The chain uses TRBV28 and TRBJ1-5, with 9 nucleotides matching TRBD1. Sequenced material: peripheral blood, taken 28 days after the second AZD1222 dose. In nucleotides, the CDR3 is TGTGCCAGCAGCTTTCTCGACAGGGGGAATCAGCCCCAGCATTTT. Translation: CASSFLDRGNQPQHF.